The rows below give T cell receptor beta chains drawn from one sample of a study of cytomegalovirus exposure and HLA in healthy donors. Libraries were prepared by immunoSEQ multiplex PCR; TCRdb keeps only in-frame clonotypes and omits some of them. Here the sample spans around 150,000 clones, 75% to 85% being singletons. Source material: PBMCs. The receptors were gathered from a woman aged 50 to 65 in good health and CMV-seropositive. The CDR3 runs from the conserved cysteine through the conserved F or W. A D gene is named only where the DNA matches it firmly. Size tells how often a clone was seen (once, few, many) or the class of an expanded clone, and some rows leave it out.

v_gene,abundance,j_gene,d_gene,CDR3aa,CDR3nt
TRBV5-1,-,TRBJ2-7,TRBD2,CASSPYRTSGILLNYEQYF,TGCGCCAGCAGCCCCTACCGGACTAGCGGGATCCTCCTTAATTACGAGCAGTACTTC
TRBV10-1,-,TRBJ2-1,TRBD1,CASSDTGGPDEQFF,TGCGCCAGCAGTGATACAGGGGGGCCAGATGAGCAGTTCTTC
TRBV6-5,-,TRBJ2-4,-,CASSELEGLNIQYF,TGTGCCAGCAGTGAATTGGAGGGGTTAAACATTCAGTACTTC
TRBV21-1,-,TRBJ1-1,-,CASSYSWTDTKKCKMNTEAFF,TGTGCCAGCAGCTACTCCTGGACAGATACAAAAAAATGTAAAATGAACACTGAAGCTTTCTTT
TRBV19,-,TRBJ1-5,TRBD1,CATGEEGAGSNQPQHF,TGTGCCACAGGGGAGGAGGGGGCGGGAAGCAATCAGCCCCAGCATTTT
TRBV11-1,-,TRBJ2-5,TRBD2,CASSFQRGLEETQYF,TGTGCCAGCAGCTTCCAGCGGGGGCTGGAAGAGACCCAGTACTTC
TRBV10-3,-,TRBJ2-3,TRBD1,CAILGGQTDTQYF,TGTGCCATCCTTGGGGGACAGACAGATACGCAGTATTTT
TRBV4-1,-,TRBJ2-2,TRBD2,CASSLSGGLSGELFF,TGCGCCAGCAGCCTTAGCGGGGGGCTCTCCGGGGAGCTGTTTTTT
TRBV5-1,-,TRBJ1-1,TRBD1,CASSLGPGQGDTEAFF,TGCGCCAGCAGCTTGGGCCCTGGACAGGGGGACACTGAAGCTTTCTTT
TRBV9,-,TRBJ2-5,-,CASSARGGSRGETQYF,TGTGCCAGCAGCGCCCGTGGAGGATCTCGGGGAGAGACCCAGTACTTC
TRBV15,-,TRBJ2-3,-,CATSQGTVTDTQYF,TGTGCCACCAGCCAGGGAACGGTCACAGATACGCAGTATTTT
TRBV7-6,-,TRBJ2-1,TRBD2,CASSLWLAGVLGNEQFF,TGTGCCAGCAGCTTATGGCTAGCGGGCGTCTTGGGCAATGAGCAGTTCTTC
TRBV30,-,TRBJ2-3,-,CAWSPLGPGWADTQYF,TGTGCCTGGAGTCCCCTTGGTCCCGGGTGGGCAGATACGCAGTATTTT
TRBV30,-,TRBJ1-2,TRBD1,CACSGDSYGYTF,TGTGCCTGCTCCGGGGACAGCTATGGCTACACCTTC
TRBV10-3,-,TRBJ1-5,-,CAINRGGSGQPQHF,TGTGCCATCAATCGGGGGGGCTCGGGGCAGCCCCAGCATTTT
TRBV29-1,-,TRBJ1-2,-,CSVESENLNYGYTF,TGCAGCGTTGAGAGCGAGAACCTCAACTATGGCTACACCTTC
TRBV19,once,TRBJ1-5,-,CASSYFSNQPQHF,TGTGCCAGTAGCTATTTTAGCAATCAGCCCCAGCATTTT
TRBV6-1,-,TRBJ2-2,-,CASSFWTAQTGELFF,TGTGCCAGCAGTTTTTGGACAGCGCAGACCGGGGAGCTGTTTTTT
TRBV7-2,-,TRBJ1-1,TRBD1,CASSSWIRQGKMNTEAFF,TGTGCCAGCAGCTCCTGGATTCGACAGGGGAAGATGAACACTGAAGCTTTCTTT
TRBV5-5,-,TRBJ1-5,-,CASSVVGTWPQHF,TGTGCCAGCAGCGTCGTAGGGACTTGGCCCCAGCATTTT
TRBV9,-,TRBJ2-3,TRBD1,CASSGDRGQRDTQYF,TGTGCCAGCAGCGGGGACAGGGGGCAGAGAGATACGCAGTATTTT
TRBV5-1,-,TRBJ2-3,-,CASSGRLELSTDTQYF,TGCGCCAGCAGCGGTAGACTAGAGCTAAGTACAGATACGCAGTATTTT
TRBV15,-,TRBJ2-1,TRBD2,CATSRDLGLAGVDGEQFF,TGTGCCACCAGCAGAGATTTGGGACTAGCGGGAGTGGATGGTGAGCAGTTCTTC
TRBV15,-,TRBJ2-7,-,CATSRDRRGPYEQYF,TGTGCCACCAGCAGAGATCGGCGGGGCCCCTACGAGCAGTACTTC
TRBV7-9,-,TRBJ1-1,TRBD1,CASSQDRGTEAFF,TGTGCCAGCAGCCAGGACAGGGGCACTGAAGCTTTCTTT
TRBV7-9,-,TRBJ1-1,-,CASNDRAAYAEAFF,TGTGCCAGCAACGACCGTGCGGCCTACGCTGAAGCTTTCTTT
TRBV2,-,TRBJ1-1,TRBD1,CASRGQGKETEAFF,TGTGCCAGCAGGGGACAGGGAAAGGAAACTGAAGCTTTCTTT
TRBV19,-,TRBJ1-2,TRBD1,CASSPRPGQGTPLYGYTF,TGTGCCAGTAGTCCTCGCCCCGGACAGGGAACCCCCTTGTATGGCTACACCTTC
TRBV7-9,-,TRBJ2-3,TRBD2,CASSLKAGAADTQYF,TGTGCCAGCAGCTTAAAAGCGGGAGCGGCAGATACGCAGTATTTT
TRBV15,-,TRBJ1-2,-,CATSRDLRGGYTF,TGTGCCACCAGCAGAGATCTCAGGGGTGGCTACACCTTC
TRBV7-3,once,TRBJ2-1,TRBD2,CASSRGDSYNEQFF,TGTGCCAGCAGCCGGGGGGACTCCTACAATGAGCAGTTCTTC
TRBV5-1,-,TRBJ2-3,-,CASSPDTGTLGDTQYF,TGCGCCAGCAGCCCCGACACCGGGACTCTGGGAGATACGCAGTATTTT
TRBV7-3,-,TRBJ1-2,-,CASSRLPGGYGYTF,TGTGCCAGCAGCCGTCTCCCTGGAGGGTATGGCTACACCTTC
TRBV11-2,-,TRBJ2-7,TRBD1,CASSLDRDYEQYF,TGTGCCAGCAGCCTGGACAGGGACTACGAGCAGTACTTC
TRBV21-1,once,TRBJ2-7,-,CASSRRPPQGAYEQYF,TGTGCCAGCAGCAGACGTCCACCTCAGGGGGCCTACGAGCAGTACTTC
TRBV6-5,-,TRBJ2-5,-,CASSYRGMGVETQYF,TGTGCCAGCAGTTACCGGGGGATGGGGGTGGAGACCCAGTACTTC
TRBV2,-,TRBJ2-7,TRBD2,CASSLTSGACF,TGTGCCAGCAGTCTAACTAGCGGGGCCTGCTTC
TRBV7-9,-,TRBJ1-1,-,CASSLYRFNTEAFF,TGTGCCAGCAGCTTGTACAGGTTCAACACTGAAGCTTTCTTT
TRBV2,-,TRBJ2-5,-,CASRHPGGPQETQYF,TGTGCCAGCAGACACCCTGGAGGGCCTCAAGAGACCCAGTACTTC
TRBV11-1,-,TRBJ2-2,-,CASSLNRHSNTGELFF,TGTGCCAGCAGCTTGAACAGGCATTCGAACACCGGGGAGCTGTTTTTT
TRBV7-3,-,TRBJ2-6,-,CASSLIPNSGANVLTF,TGTGCCAGCAGCTTAATCCCAAATTCTGGGGCCAACGTCCTGACTTTC